This T cell receptor beta chain derives from a study of early stage breast cancer tumors. The wider study: About 70% of the 16 invasive tumors were ER+, PR+ and HER2-. Invasive lobular carcinomas made up four of 12 ER+/PR+/HER2- tumors.

Each sample had two DNA replicates, 0.5 ug blood or roughly 1.4 ug tissue. Profiling relied on immunoSEQ multiplex PCR, and the TCRdb table lists in-frame clones only, not all of them. The sample holds tens of thousands of clones, about three quarters seen once. Germline CDR1 is SGHRS and CDR2 is YFSETQ. This CDR3 contains 15 residues. J was trimmed by 5 bases and V by 3 bases; bases with no gene match: 8. The sequencing sample was made of blood. The TCR originated in a person aged 35-55 years with breast cancer. The J gene is TRBJ1-1, the V gene TRBV5-1, with 9 bases fitting TRBD1. The CDR3 sequence: CASSWGQGSWTEAFF. The CDR3 region has the DNA TGCGCCAGCAGCTGGGGACAGGGATCTTGGACTGAAGCTTTCTTT.